This T cell receptor beta chain appears in the sequencing data of a study of graft-versus-host responses after intestinal transplantation. Turning to the study itself: Recipients uniformly received anti-thymocyte globulin induction, followed by tacrolimus and steroids for three to four years.

Investigators treated the graft tissue so that it released intraepithelial and lamina propria lymphocytes. The CDR3 totals 16 residues. V gave up 3 bases and J gave up 3 bases; unmatched junction bases: 5. Germline V gives CDR1 LGHNA, CDR2 YSLEER. Assay: immunoSEQ multiplex PCR; the TCRdb copy retains only in-frame clones and omits some. The sample carries 10,000 to 15,000 clones, about 73% recorded once. The material was ileum tissue, obtained about 150 days after intestinal transplantation. This receptor was identified in a human patient who received an intestinal transplant, so some T cells may come from the graft donor. This chain links TRBV4-3 with TRBJ2-6; 7 bases fit TRBD2. The CDR3 DNA is TGCGCCAGCAGCCACGAAATAGCGGGTGGGGCCAACGTCCTGACTTTC. Its protein product is CASSHEIAGGANVLTF.